A selection of T cell receptor beta chains follows, all from one sample in a study of post-analysis software for immune sequencing data. TCRdb re-derived calls from the PCR reads in MiXCR, one entry per CDR3 protein. The sample lists about 380,000 distinct CDR3 sequences, around 37% seen once, with around 15% in the top ten. The sample comprised blood. These receptors all stem from a girl aged 5-17 years with multiple sclerosis. Both conserved end residues are part of each CDR3. Fields, in order: J gene, V gene, CDR3 protein.

>TRBJ2-3|TRBV7-6
CASSPEIQRTDTQYF
>TRBJ1-5|TRBV28
CASSLSPGYGQPQHF
>.|TRBV6-5
CASSFLTSGTYEQYF
>TRBJ1-4|TRBV12-3/TRBV12-4
CAGSWEGRGEKLFF
>TRBJ2-3|TRBV5-1
CASSPRVSGPVTDTQYF
>TRBJ2-3|TRBV6-6
CASSYRDTDTRYF
>TRBJ1-2|TRBV5-6
CASSESDWEGYTF
>TRBJ2-6|TRBV6-5
CTSSYGAGGSAGANVLTF
>TRBJ1-1|TRBV5-6
CASSPRRQLMTTFF
>TRBJ1-4|TRBV12-3/TRBV12-4
CASRRTGFHEKLFF
>TRBJ2-3|TRBV4-3
CASSQEGLVGTDTQYF
>.|TRBV6-1
CASSDPSVGTDYEQYF
>TRBJ2-5|TRBV20-1
CSATPGTSGGRKGETQYF
>TRBJ2-1|TRBV7-6
CASSLWSNLATSYNEQFF
>TRBJ2-1|TRBV5-1
CASSVWGQRLQFF
>TRBJ1-1|TRBV7-2
CASSQKGTEAFF
>TRBJ2-6|TRBV10-2
CASSEFPGQGAGANVLTF
>TRBJ2-7|TRBV11-2
CASGAGTASSYEQYF